The 21 T cell receptor beta chains below were found in one sample sequenced in a study of T cells in localized non-small cell lung cancer. The table came from immunoSEQ multiplex PCR; TCRdb's copy has only in-frame clones and leaves some out. This table has approximately 35,000 clones, around 92% appearing once. The source material was peripheral blood, sampled before any cancer treatment. The receptor set was obtained from a female donor over 55 with stage I lung adenocarcinoma.

This clone was seen just once. The V call is TRBV14, the J call TRBJ1-4, with a tentative D call TRBD1 (5 bases). V was shortened by 5 bases and J by 0 bases, with 16 bases between the two germline ends. Germline assignment: CDR1 SGHDN and CDR2 FVKESK. This CDR3 has 17 residues. CDR3 amino acids: CASSSYAGTATNEKLFF. DNA of the CDR3: TGTGCCAGCAGCTCCTACGCCGGGACTGCAACTAATGAAAAACTGTTTTTT.

V is TRBV5-1 and J is TRBJ1-1; possible D gene TRBD1, 5 bases. Per the germline V gene, CDR1 is SGHRS and CDR2 is YFSETQ. Between the trimmed V and J ends, which lost 1 base and 1 base, there was a span of 8 bases. CDR3 length: 14 residues. The CDR3 sequence: CASSLIGANTEAFF. The CDR3 DNA follows: TGCGCCAGCAGCTTGATCGGGGCGAACACTGAAGCTTTCTTT.

J is TRBJ1-4 and V is TRBV5-1; TRBD1 might be the D (6 bases). The CDR3 runs 14 residues. Germline V gene lookup returns CDR1 SGHRS and CDR2 YFSETQ. Trimming took off 3 bases at V and 5 bases at J, with 11 bases between the two ends. Here the CDR3 reads CASSSGRGNEKLFF. DNA for the CDR3: TGCGCCAGCAGCTCTGGCAGGGGCAATGAAAAACTGTTTTTT.

The rearrangement joins TRBV29-1 to TRBJ2-3, with a possible D match to TRBD1 (5 bases). The germline V gene encodes CDR1 SQVTM and CDR2 ANQGSEA. V was clipped by 7 bases and J by 5 bases, with 13 bases between them. The CDR3 sequence is 12 residues long. The CDR3 DNA follows: TGCAGCGCCACCACAGGACAAGATACGCAGTATTTT. Its translation is CSATTGQDTQYF.

This clone was seen a single time. The chain employs TRBV7-7 and TRBJ1-2; 10 nucleotides align to TRBD1. Trimming at V came to 5 bases and at J to 4 bases, leaving 13 bases not matched to a gene. CDR1 and CDR2 from the germline V gene are SSHAT and FNYEAQ (reference sequence). The length of the CDR3 is 17 residues. The CDR3 DNA sequence: TGTGCCAGCAGCCCGGTCCGGGACAGGGGTGAGTGCTATGGCTACACCTTC. It translates to CASSPVRDRGECYGYTF.

This chain uses TRBV11-3 with TRBJ2-7; 8 bases match TRBD2. CDR1 and CDR2 from the germline V gene are SGHNT and YENEEA. With V trimmed by 1 base and J by 2 bases, 4 bases remained unmatched. The CDR3 covers 15 residues. The CDR3 reads CASSLVGGGTYEQYF. CDR3 DNA: TGTGCCAGCAGCTTAGTGGGCGGGGGGACCTACGAGCAGTACTTC.

The J gene is TRBJ2-1, the V gene TRBV7-9; D possibly corresponds to TRBD2 (6 bases). Trimming took 2 bases from V and 0 from J, leaving 11 bases between them. The CDR3 has 16 amino acids. The germline V gene has CDR1 SEHNR and CDR2 FQNEAQ (reference sequence). CDR3 DNA: TGTGCCAGCAGCTTAAACATGGGGGGCTCCTACAATGAGCAGTTCTTC. This sequence encodes CASSLNMGGSYNEQFF.

This chain joins TRBV25-1 and TRBJ2-1; TRBD1 matches 9 bases. The CDR3 runs to 13 residues. V was clipped by 8 bases and J by 7 bases; unmatched bases: 6. CDR1 is MGHDK, CDR2 SYGVNS, per germline. This CDR3 is CASGGQGINEQFF. The DNA of the CDR3 is TGTGCCAGCGGGGGACAGGGAATTAATGAGCAGTTCTTC. Full variable domain (remainder filled in from reference TRBV25-1 and TRBJ2-1): EADIYQTPRYLVIGTGKKITLECSQTMGHDKMYWYQQDPGMELHLIHYSYGVNSTEKGDLSSESTVSRIRTEHFPLTLESARPSHTSQYLCASGGQGINEQFFGPGTRLTVL.

Written as DNA, the CDR3 is TGTGCCAGCAGCCAAGACTCTTTTCAGGGGGTGGCACCCCTCCACTTT. Its protein product is CASSQDSFQGVAPLHF. J is TRBJ1-6 and V is TRBV14; TRBD1 matches 7 bases. Germline CDR1 and CDR2: SGHDN and FVKESK. Trimming at V came to 0 bases and at J to 11 bases, leaving 10 bases not matched to a gene. CDR3 length: 16 residues.

The chain employs TRBV2 and TRBJ1-4; D unresolved. V dropped 5 bases and J dropped 8 bases, with 15 bases sitting between them. The CDR3 is made up of 14 amino acids. Looked up from germline, CDR1 is SNHLY and CDR2 is FYNNEI. The CDR3 region is CASSPGGAREKLFF. The CDR3, as DNA: TGTGCCAGCAGTCCTGGTGGCGCTAGGGAAAAACTGTTTTTT. Supplemented by reference TRBV2 and TRBJ1-4, the full variable domain reads EPEVTQTPSHQVTQMGQEVILRCVPISNHLYFYWYRQILGQKVEFLVSFYNNEISEKSEIFDDQFSVERPDGSNFTLKIRSTKLEDSAMYFCASSPGGAREKLFFGSGTQLSVL.

V and J are TRBV5-1 and TRBJ2-7, with unresolved D. The CDR3 is 12 residues long. Trimming cost V 0 bases and J 4 bases, with 5 bases left between them. Germline-derived CDR1 and CDR2 are SGHRS and YFSETQ. As DNA, the CDR3 is TGCGCCAGCAGCTTGGATCGTTACGAGCAGTACTTC. As protein: CASSLDRYEQYF.

The gene calls are TRBV6-1 and TRBJ2-1; the D call may be TRBD1 or TRBD2 (5 bases each). The V and J ends lost 0 bases and 6 bases respectively, with 12 bases between them. The germline V gene has CDR1 MNHNS and CDR2 SASEGT. This CDR3 has 15 residues. The CDR3 spells CASSEAGDASNEQFF. CDR3 bases: TGTGCCAGCAGTGAAGCAGGGGACGCTTCCAATGAGCAGTTCTTC.

The rearrangement uses TRBV18 and TRBJ2-7, with 8 bases lining up with TRBD1. J was trimmed by 5 bases and V by 2 bases; bases with no gene match: 5. Per germline, CDR1 KGHSH and CDR2 LQKENI. This CDR3 spans 14 amino acids. DNA for the CDR3: TGTGCCAGCTCACCAGACAGGGGTTTACACGAGCAGTACTTC. As protein: CASSPDRGLHEQYF.

This sequence joins TRBV5-1 and TRBJ1-1; D gene uncertain. CDR1 SGHRS and CDR2 YFSETQ come from the germline V gene. Trimming took 3 bases from V and 3 from J, leaving 18 bases between them. CDR3 length equals 16 residues. The chain's CDR3 is CASSSNPQRRDTEAFF. Written as DNA, the CDR3 is TGCGCCAGCAGCTCCAACCCTCAACGGAGGGACACTGAAGCTTTCTTT.

The genes are TRBV7-3 and TRBJ1-1; a weak D match, TRBD1 (5 bases). Germline V gene data show CDR1 as SGHTA and CDR2 as FQGTGA. This CDR3 comprises 13 residues. Trimming removed 6 bases from V and 5 bases from J, with 13 bases in between. CDR3 nucleotide sequence: TGTGCCAGCAGTCCCGGCCGGGGGACTGAAGCTTTCTTT. Translation gives CASSPGRGTEAFF.

J is TRBJ2-5 and V is TRBV5-4, with D perhaps TRBD2 (7 bases). Trimming removed 4 bases at V and 1 base at J, with 17 bases between. This CDR3 has 16 residues. Germline V gene data show CDR1 as SGHNT and CDR2 as YYREEE (reference sequence). The CDR3 region is CASSSGGGYSQETQYF. CDR3 in DNA: TGTGCCAGCAGCAGTGGGGGGGGCTACTCCCAAGAGACCCAGTACTTC. The full variable domain, in which reference TRBV5-4 and TRBJ2-5 provide the parts outside the CDR3, is ETGVTQSPTHLIKTRGQQVTLRCSSQSGHNTVSWYQQALGQGPQFIFQYYREEENGRGNFPPRFSGLQFPNYSSELNVNALELDDSALYLCASSSGGGYSQETQYFGPGTRLLVL.

The chain carries TRBV18 and TRBJ2-1, with a possible D match to TRBD1 (5 bases). V gave up 3 bases and J gave up 5 bases, with 8 bases separating them. The CDR3 extends over 13 amino acids. Germline V lookup: CDR1 KGHSH, CDR2 LQKENI. CDR3 DNA sequence: TGTGCCAGCTCACCCCGCAGGGACAATGAGCAGTTCTTC. Amino acids: CASSPRRDNEQFF.

This chain links TRBV28 with TRBJ1-1, with 10 bases fitting TRBD1. Germline V lookup: CDR1 MDHEN, CDR2 SYDVKM. This CDR3 is 15 amino acids long. With V trimmed by 6 bases and J by 4 bases, 8 bases remained unmatched. The CDR3 region has the DNA TGTGCCAGCAGCGCCCAGGACAGGGGGGCCACTGAAGCTTTCTTT. This translates into CASSAQDRGATEAFF.

V gene TRBV7-2 combines with J gene TRBJ2-1; 10 bases line up with TRBD2. Germline CDR1 and CDR2: SGHTA and FQGNSA. Germline trimming cut 5 bases from V and 8 bases from J; bases unmatched to any gene: 9. This CDR3 contains 15 residues. CDR3 nucleotide sequence: TGTGCCAGCAGCCCATTAGCGGGGGGTCCCTATGAGCAGTTCTTC. Its translation: CASSPLAGGPYEQFF.

This clone was counted only a few times. The rearrangement links TRBV6-1 to TRBJ1-2; D is possibly TRBD1 (6 bases). This CDR3 is 16 amino acids long. Trimming pared 4 bases from V and 5 bases from J, leaving 20 bases between. Germline V gene sequence: CDR1 MNHNS, CDR2 SASEGT. The CDR3 spells CASSAGRGADVYGYTF. CDR3 DNA: TGTGCCAGCAGTGCCGGGCGGGGGGCGGATGTATATGGCTACACCTTC.

The chain recombines TRBV5-1 with TRBJ2-3; 8 bases agree with TRBD1. Trimming removed 7 bases from V and 2 bases from J; junction bases left unmatched: 6. Germline assignment: CDR1 SGHRS and CDR2 YFSETQ. The CDR3 covers 14 residues. The CDR3 here is CASSWTGTTDTQYF. DNA for the CDR3: TGCGCCAGCTCCTGGACAGGGACCACAGATACGCAGTATTTT.